This T cell receptor (beta chain) came from a study of CD8+CD57+ T cells in acquired aplastic anemia. This clonotype was seen a few times. V dropped 6 bases and J dropped 6 bases, with 12 bases sitting between them. This CDR3 comprises 13 residues. Per germline, CDR1 SGHTA and CDR2 FQGNSA. In patients chosen for sequencing, flow cytometry had shown CD8+CD57+ cell expansion. CDR3 and TCR beta VDJ profiling relied on a genomic DNA template. Each CDR3 protein gets one entry after TCRdb re-called the reads with MiXCR. The data contain roughly 500,000 distinct CDR3 sequences, over 25% of them singletons. This sequence joins TRBV7-2 and TRBJ1-5, with D perhaps TRBD1 (5 bases). The sample was sorted CD4+, CD8+, or CD8+CD57+ T cells (not recorded which) from PBMCs. This receptor was obtained from a human donor with aplastic anemia. CDR3 DNA sequence: TGTGCCAGCAGTTTATTAGGGGCTCAGCCCCAGCATTTT. The encoded protein is CASSLLGAQPQHF.